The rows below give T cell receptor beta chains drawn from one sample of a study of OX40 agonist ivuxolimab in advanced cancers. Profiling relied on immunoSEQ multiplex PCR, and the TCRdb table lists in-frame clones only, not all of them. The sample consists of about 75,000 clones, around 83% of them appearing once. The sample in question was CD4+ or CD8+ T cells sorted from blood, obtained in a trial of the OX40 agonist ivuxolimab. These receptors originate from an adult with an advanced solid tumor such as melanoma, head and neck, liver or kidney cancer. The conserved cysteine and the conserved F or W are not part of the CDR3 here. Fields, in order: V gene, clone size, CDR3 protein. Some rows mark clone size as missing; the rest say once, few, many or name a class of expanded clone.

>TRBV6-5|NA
ASSYKNNYGYT
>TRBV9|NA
ASSPGLDRRTQY
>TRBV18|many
ASSPIPGREQY
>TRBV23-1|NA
ASQQGGANVLT
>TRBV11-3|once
ASSLGQGSLQETQY
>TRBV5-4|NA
ASSRPTSGELF
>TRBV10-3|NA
AISGGAGSGRGNQPQH
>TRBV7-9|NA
ASSLRDINEKLF
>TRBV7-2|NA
ASSLATLADTQY
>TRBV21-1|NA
ASTKAATDPYEQY
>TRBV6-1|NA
ASSAGTGGAETQY
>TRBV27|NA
ASSPTDRISDTQY
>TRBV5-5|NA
ASWRGRDTEAF
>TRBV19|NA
ASSITSGAYTLELF
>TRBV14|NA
ASSQVLGLDNSPLH
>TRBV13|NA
ASSFGDREEKLF
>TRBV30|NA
AWKSGTDIRGNTIY
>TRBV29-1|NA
SGGQGNTEAF
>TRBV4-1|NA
ASSRTGGAMNTEAF
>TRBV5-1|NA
ASSFRPDPAYEQY
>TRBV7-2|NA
ASSPQGGSGNEQF
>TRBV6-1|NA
ASSGEFFKLVKLF
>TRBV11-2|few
ASSLDLHRTYEQY
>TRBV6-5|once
ASSYSLGGTTGELF
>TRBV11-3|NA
ASSFSGAGPTGELF
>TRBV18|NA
ASSPMTGNTYEQY
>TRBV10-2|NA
ASSDHGTSGTEAF
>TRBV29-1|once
SADVAGGKDTQY
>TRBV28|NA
ASRTTRGWSQY
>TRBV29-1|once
SVGGGYT
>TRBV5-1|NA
ASRLSEGGIIYEQY
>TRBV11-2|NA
ASSLRQVGMAGELF
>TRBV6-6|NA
ASRRDTYYEQY
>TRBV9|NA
ASSPPGGGRYYNEQF
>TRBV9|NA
ASSVTGSSYEQY
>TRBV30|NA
AWGRISGGLYNEQF
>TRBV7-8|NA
ASSLGLAGQETQY
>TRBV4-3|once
ASSQAGTAYNSPLH
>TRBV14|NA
ASSFLSTGSQTQY